This T cell receptor (beta chain) derives from a study of blood T cell repertoires in COVID-19. Study summary: Material from acute and convalescent COVID-19 was sourced from the United States, Italy and Spain. PBMCs, B-cell-depleted T cells, or T cells were the source of the cDNA or gDNA that made up the material.

Per germline, CDR1 LNHDA and CDR2 SQIVND (reference sequence). The CDR3 is made up of 14 amino acids. V was trimmed by 3 bases and J by 4 bases, leaving 10 bases between them. The assay was immunoSEQ multiplex PCR, and TCRdb's table has in-frame clones only and misses some. The sample records over 150,000 clones, approximately 88% being singletons. This clonotype originated in a woman aged 35 to 49 with COVID-19, enrolled during active disease. Sample: peripheral blood. This chain joins TRBV19 and TRBJ1-3; D gene ambiguous. The CDR3 nucleotides read TGTGCCAGTAGTATGGTTCCAGGCGGAAACACCATATATTTT. Residues: CASSMVPGGNTIYF.